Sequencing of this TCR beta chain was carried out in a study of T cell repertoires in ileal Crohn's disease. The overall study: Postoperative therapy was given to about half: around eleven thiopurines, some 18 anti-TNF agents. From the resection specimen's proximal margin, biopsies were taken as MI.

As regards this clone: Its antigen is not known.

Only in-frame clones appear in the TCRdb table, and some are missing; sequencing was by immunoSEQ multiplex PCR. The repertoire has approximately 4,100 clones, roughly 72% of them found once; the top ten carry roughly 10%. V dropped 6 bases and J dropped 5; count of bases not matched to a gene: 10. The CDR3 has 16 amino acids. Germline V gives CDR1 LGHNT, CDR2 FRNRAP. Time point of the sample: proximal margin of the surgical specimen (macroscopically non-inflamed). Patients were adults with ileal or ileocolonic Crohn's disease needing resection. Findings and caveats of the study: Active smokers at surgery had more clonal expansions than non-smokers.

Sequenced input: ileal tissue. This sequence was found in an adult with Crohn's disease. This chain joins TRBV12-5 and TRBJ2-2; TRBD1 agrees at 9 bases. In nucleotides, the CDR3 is TGTGCTAGTGGGCCTCCTACAGGGGGCTGGACCGGGGAGCTGTTTTTT. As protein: CASGPPTGGWTGELFF.